The rows below give T cell receptor beta chains drawn from one sample of a study of T-cell reconstitution after alpha-beta-depleted transplantation in children. TCRdb independently ran MiXCR on the PCR reads; one entry per CDR3 protein. The sample records approximately 240,000 distinct CDR3 sequences, approximately 9.5% being singletons. This material consisted of PBMCs from the stem cell graft donor, taken from the stem cell graft. Receptor source: a human donor who donated a stem cell graft to a child with acute lymphoblastic leukemia. Both conserved end residues are part of each CDR3. Each record gives: J gene, clone size, D gene, V gene, CDR3 DNA, CDR3 protein. D genes are given only for firm matches. Size tells how often a clone was seen (once, few, many) or the class of an expanded clone, and some rows leave it out.

TRBJ1-2,many,.,TRBV12-3/TRBV12-4,TGTGCCAGCAGGGGACGGAGCTATGGCTACACCTTC,CASRGRSYGYTF
TRBJ1-2,few,.,TRBV7-8,TGTGCCAGCAGCCTGGGACTTTTAAGGAACTATGGCTACACCTTC,CASSLGLLRNYGYTF
TRBJ1-4,few,TRBD1,TRBV12-3/TRBV12-4,TGTGCCAGCAGCCTTGGGACAGGGGGTACAACTAATGAAAAACTGTTTTTT,CASSLGTGGTTNEKLFF
TRBJ2-7,.,TRBD2,TRBV6-2/TRBV6-3,TGTGCCAGCAGCCACGGGGGACTAACCTACGAGCAGTACTTC,CASSHGGLTYEQYF
TRBJ1-5,few,.,TRBV20-1,TGCAGTGCTAGAGTTCAGAACGCGGGCAATCAGCCCCAGCATTTT,CSARVQNAGNQPQHF
TRBJ1-2,.,.,TRBV11-2,TGTGCCAGCAGCGCAGACGTGGGCGTTGGCTATGGCTACACCTTC,CASSADVGVGYGYTF
TRBJ1-6,few,TRBD1,TRBV10-3,TGTGCCATCAGAGACCCGACAGGGGTCAATTCACCCCTCCACTTT,CAIRDPTGVNSPLHF
TRBJ1-3,many,.,TRBV7-2,TGTGCCAGCAGCTCAGAGCCTTTCTCTGGAAACACCATATATTTT,CASSSEPFSGNTIYF
TRBJ2-7,few,.,TRBV12-3/TRBV12-4,TGTGCCAGCAGTCCTGGCCGGAGGACAGCAGCCTACGAGCAGTACTTC,CASSPGRRTAAYEQYF
TRBJ2-1,many,TRBD2,TRBV12-3/TRBV12-4,TGTGCCAGCAGCGGTCTGGGGGGGACCTACAATGAGCAGTTCTTC,CASSGLGGTYNEQFF
TRBJ2-3,many,.,TRBV12-3/TRBV12-4,TGTGCCAGCAGTGTAGGGGGGGCCTCAGATACGCAGTATTTT,CASSVGGASDTQYF
TRBJ1-1,many,.,TRBV4-2,TGTGCCAGCAGCCAACATGGTTCGGGGAACACTGAAGCTTTCTTT,CASSQHGSGNTEAFF
TRBJ1-1,many,.,TRBV29-1,TGCAGCGCCGGACGCGATAGTCCCACTGGCCACACTGAAGCTTTCTTT,CSAGRDSPTGHTEAFF
TRBJ1-3,.,.,TRBV12-3/TRBV12-4,TGTGCCAGCAGTGCCCGACCCGAGGGAAACACCATATATTTT,CASSARPEGNTIYF
TRBJ2-7,many,.,TRBV12-3/TRBV12-4,TGTGCCAGCAGTTTAGGACGTATCTACGAGCAGTACTTC,CASSLGRIYEQYF
TRBJ2-1,.,TRBD2,TRBV5-1,TGCGCCAGCAGCGGTCCGGGGGGGCGTAGCAATGAGCAGTTCTTC,CASSGPGGRSNEQFF
TRBJ1-1,.,.,TRBV2,TGTGCCTGCTGTTTAGTAGGTCTGGGACCGAACACTGAAGCTTTCTTT,CACCLVGLGPNTEAFF
TRBJ2-7,few,.,TRBV5-1,TGCGCCAGCAGCTTGGTCAGAACACCCTGGGAGCAGTACTTC,CASSLVRTPWEQYF
TRBJ2-3,many,.,TRBV29-1,TGCAGCGTTGCCCGGACAGCCGAGAGCACAGATACGCAGTATTTT,CSVARTAESTDTQYF
TRBJ2-7,once,TRBD2,TRBV10-1,TGCGCCAGCAGCGAGATGGGACTAGCGGGGATCCGGTACGAGCAGTACTTC,CASSEMGLAGIRYEQYF
TRBJ2-7,many,.,TRBV7-9,TGTGCCAGCAGCTTGTCCGGACAGTTCTACGAGCAGTACTTC,CASSLSGQFYEQYF
TRBJ1-2,many,.,TRBV15,TGTGCCACCAGCAGAGATGAGGTCTATGGCTACACCTTC,CATSRDEVYGYTF
TRBJ2-1,few,TRBD2,TRBV7-9,TGTGCCAGCAGCCCGCCGGGACTAGGTTATAACAATGAGCAGTTCTTC,CASSPPGLGYNNEQFF
TRBJ1-1,.,.,TRBV19,TGTGCCAGTAGTATAACGGGGGGTGAGAGCACTGAAGCTTTCTTT,CASSITGGESTEAFF
TRBJ1-5,.,TRBD1,TRBV5-6,TGTGCCAGCAGCGGGGACAGGGGAAGCAATCAGCCCCAGCATTTT,CASSGDRGSNQPQHF
TRBJ2-3,many,TRBD2,TRBV5-1,TGCGCCAGCAGCTTGACTAGCGGCTCAGATACGCAGTATTTT,CASSLTSGSDTQYF
TRBJ1-2,many,.,TRBV20-1,TGCAGTTCCCGACATCCGAGGAACTATGGCTACACCTTC,CSSRHPRNYGYTF
TRBJ1-5,.,.,TRBV7-2,TGTGCCAGCAGCCATGGGGGGCCCAATCAGCCCCAGCATTTT,CASSHGGPNQPQHF
TRBJ2-7,.,.,TRBV19,TGTGCCAGTAGCCCGTTCCCCCGGGACATGGCCTACGAGCAGTACTTC,CASSPFPRDMAYEQYF
TRBJ1-1,.,TRBD1,TRBV12-3/TRBV12-4,TGTGCCAGCAGTCCTCACTCAGCCGGGACAGGGATAGAGGACACTGAAGCTTTCTTT,CASSPHSAGTGIEDTEAFF
TRBJ1-1,once,TRBD1,TRBV29-1,TGCAGCGCGAACAGGGGGATGAACACTGAAGCTTTCTTT,CSANRGMNTEAFF
TRBJ2-7,many,.,TRBV3-1,TGTGCCAGCAGCCAGGGGATCTACGAGCAGTACTTC,CASSQGIYEQYF